The sequence of this T cell receptor beta chain was determined in a study of blood T cell repertoires in COVID-19 (dated by TCRdb to 2019 to 2021). For context, the study as a whole: Samples from collaborators originated in the United States, Italy and Spain and spanned both the acute and convalescent phases of COVID-19. The prospective study material was composed of cDNA or gDNA derived from T cells, B-cell-depleted T cells, or PBMCs. The dataset comprised deeply sampled blood TCRbeta repertoires from subjects exposed to, actively infected with, or recovered from COVID-19. A freely available public database, intended as a resource for researchers studying the immune response to SARS-CoV-2, is where the repertoires were released. Samples were obtained from the ongoing ImmuneRACE study (first 160 participants) and from roughly 1,300 subjects provided by 6 global collaborators. The sample metadata nearly always contained a de-identified subject ID, COVID-19 status, age in years and sex. Where available, HLA class I and class II types were obtained from metadata supplied by the sample provider rather than from assay-based typing.

The study at large found these results: The amount of clinical and demographic metadata varied by source and participant and was provided uncurated.

Between the V and J ends, shortened by 6 bases and 0 bases respectively, the junction contains 8 bases. From cysteine to phenylalanine, the CDR3 is 13 amino acids long. Only the CDR3 DNA is retained, 39 bases long and in frame from the first base. The germline V gene (reference sequence) sets CDR1 to LNHDA and CDR2 to SQIVND. The immunoSEQ Assay, a bias-controlled multiplex PCR, was used to amplify TCRbeta CDR3 regions from genomic DNA. The study's own analysis went as follows. The number of nucleated cells in each sample was estimated from the amplification of reference gene primers within the assay. Sequence reads were collapsed and filtered to measure the absolute abundance of every unique TCRbeta CDR3 rearrangement. For each sample, productive Simpson clonality was calculated by taking the square root of Simpson's diversity index across productive rearrangements. This is the immuneACCESS table as TCRdb keeps it, with only in-frame sequences that have V and J called. A part of the clones is gone; compared with another copy, unresolved V genes explain less than half, and the rest is unexplained. For V, J and clone size, that table is used; D and trimming come from the DNA. A total of under 350,000 clones appear in this sample, 85% to 90% of them only once. Less than 4.5% of the sample is taken by the ten largest.

Participants in the prospective study were aged about 18 to 89 years, lived in under 30 United States geographic areas, and enrolled through a virtual design. To assign participants to cohorts, the prospective study relied on clinical history that participants themselves reported in a screening survey and a study questionnaire. ImmuneRACE Cohort 3 recovered participants were defined by two consecutive negative NP/OP PCR tests, healthcare professional clearance, or symptom resolution. In the prospective study, whole blood, serum and a nasopharyngeal or oropharyngeal swab were collected from each participant by mobile phlebotomists. Additional blood draws and questionnaires over an approximately two-month period could optionally be provided by prospective study participants. Prospective study blood samples were shipped either frozen or at room temperature before DNA extraction. Worth noting for this clone: Its antigen is unknown. No base quality values were provided; no much bigger clone lies one nucleotide off.

The V and J genes are TRBV19 and TRBJ1-2; too little of a D gene remains to name it. The receptor was isolated from a man aged 30-40 years who had recovered from COVID-19. The specimen sequenced was PBMCs or T cells enriched from blood (not recorded which). The CDR3 corresponds to CASRSRTNYGYTF. The bases read TGTGCCAGTAGGAGCCGTACTAACTATGGCTACACCTTC.